This T cell receptor (beta chain) appears in the sequencing data of a study of blood T cells in healthy people across ages. With 6 bases clipped from V and 5 bases from J, the junction kept 4 bases outside the gene matches. The CDR3 is 15 residues long. The use of a sample-barcoded 5' primer and a J-beta primer mix characterized a second PCR of about 7 to 12 cycles. TCRdb passed the 5' RACE reads through MiXCR, listing each CDR3 protein once. The data show 1.2 million to 1.5 million distinct CDR3 sequences, with almost 60% seen just once and about 6.7% held by the top ten. This clonotype has more than one count but fewer than ten. The amount of total RNA extracted per sample was at least 6 micrograms.

The gene calls are TRBV12-3 or TRBV12-4 and TRBJ1-6; 10 bases match TRBD1. This clonotype was sampled from a man younger than 30 in good health. The sequenced material came from blood. The DNA of the CDR3 is TGTGCCAGCAGGCCGACAGGGGGCCATAATTCACCCCTCCACTTT. It translates to CASRPTGGHNSPLHF.